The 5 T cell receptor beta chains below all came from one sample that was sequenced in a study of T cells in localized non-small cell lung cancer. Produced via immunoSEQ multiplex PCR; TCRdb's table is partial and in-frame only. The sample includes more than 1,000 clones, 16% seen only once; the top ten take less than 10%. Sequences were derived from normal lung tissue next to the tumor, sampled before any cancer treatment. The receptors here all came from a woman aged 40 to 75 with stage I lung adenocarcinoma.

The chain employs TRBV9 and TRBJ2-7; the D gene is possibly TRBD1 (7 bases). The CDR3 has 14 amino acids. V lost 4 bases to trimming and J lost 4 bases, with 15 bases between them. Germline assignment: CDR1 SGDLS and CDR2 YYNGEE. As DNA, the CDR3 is TGTGCCAGCAGCCCCAGGGGGGTTGGGTACGAGCAGTACTTC. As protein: CASSPRGVGYEQYF.

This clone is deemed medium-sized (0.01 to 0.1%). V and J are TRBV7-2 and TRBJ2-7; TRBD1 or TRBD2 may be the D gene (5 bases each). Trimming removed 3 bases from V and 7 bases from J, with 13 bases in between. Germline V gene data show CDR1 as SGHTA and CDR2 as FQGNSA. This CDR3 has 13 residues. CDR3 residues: CASSFGTAGEQYF. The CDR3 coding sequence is TGTGCCAGCAGCTTCGGGACGGCAGGGGAGCAGTACTTC.

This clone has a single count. The chain's CDR3 is CASSVNGGPTGELFF. The CDR3 coding sequence is TGTGCCAGTAGTGTCAATGGAGGGCCCACCGGGGAGCTGTTTTTT. The chain combines TRBV19 with TRBJ2-2, with TRBD2 as a possible D gene (6 bases). V was trimmed by 5 bases and J by 4 bases, leaving 14 bases between them. Germline V gene lookup returns CDR1 LNHDA and CDR2 SQIVND (reference sequence). CDR3 length: 15 amino acids.

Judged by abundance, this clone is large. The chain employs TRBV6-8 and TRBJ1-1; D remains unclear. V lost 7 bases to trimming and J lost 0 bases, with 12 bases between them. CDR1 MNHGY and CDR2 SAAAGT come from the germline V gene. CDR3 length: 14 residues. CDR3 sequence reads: CASNVGPMNTEAFF. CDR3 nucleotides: TGTGCCAGCAATGTCGGCCCGATGAACACTGAAGCTTTCTTT.

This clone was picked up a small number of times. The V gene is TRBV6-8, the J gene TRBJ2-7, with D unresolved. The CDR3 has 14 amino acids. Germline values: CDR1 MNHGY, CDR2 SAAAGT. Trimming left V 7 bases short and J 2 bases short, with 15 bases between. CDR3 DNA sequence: TGTGCCAGCACTTTTGACCCTGGCCCCTACGAGCAGTACTTC. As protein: CASTFDPGPYEQYF.